Presented here are 26 T cell receptor beta chains from one specimen sequenced in a study of cytomegalovirus exposure and HLA in healthy donors. The study ran its PCR with 60 Vbeta and 13 Jbeta primers. Clones were sequenced by immunoSEQ multiplex PCR, and TCRdb holds only the in-frame ones, with some missing. The sample yields 100,000 to 120,000 clones, more than 65% seen once. Sequenced sample: PBMCs. These receptor sequences come from a man aged 25-40 years in good health and CMV-seropositive.

This chain uses TRBV7-2 with TRBJ2-3, with D perhaps TRBD2 (7 bases). In germline, CDR1 is SGHTA, CDR2 FQGNSA. V gave up 8 bases and J gave up 1 base, with 16 bases separating them. This CDR3 contains 15 residues. CDR3 sequence: CASRPAGARTDTQYF. CDR3 sequence (DNA): TGTGCCAGCCGTCCGGCGGGGGCCCGCACAGATACGCAGTATTTT.

This rearrangement joins TRBV29-1 to TRBJ1-1, with D uncertain. The length of the CDR3 is 12 residues. Trimming took 3 bases from V and 0 from J, leaving 5 bases between them. Germline V gene lookup returns CDR1 SQVTM and CDR2 ANQGSEA. For the CDR3, the DNA is TGCAGCGTTGACGGGGTGAACACTGAAGCTTTCTTT. Translating gives CSVDGVNTEAFF.

The chain couples TRBV5-1 to TRBJ2-5; D is ambiguous. The germline V and J ends were trimmed by 1 base and 2 bases, with 9 bases remaining between them. This CDR3 is built from 14 residues. Germline CDR1 and CDR2: SGHRS and YFSETQ. CDR3 residues: CASSLLLRQETQYF. CDR3 coding DNA: TGCGCCAGCAGCTTGCTTTTGCGACAAGAGACCCAGTACTTC.

This sequence joins TRBV27 and TRBJ1-4, with 8 nucleotides matching TRBD1. Germline V lookup: CDR1 MNHEY, CDR2 SMNVEV (reference sequence). The CDR3 runs to 15 residues. V dropped 2 bases and J dropped 7; count of bases not matched to a gene: 6. CDR3 DNA: TGTGCCAGCAGTTTACAACAGGGGGGGATTGAAAAACTGTTTTTT. It is translated as CASSLQQGGIEKLFF. Combining the CDR3 with reference TRBV27 and TRBJ1-4 gives the whole variable domain EAQVTQNPRYLITVTGKKLTVTCSQNMNHEYMSWYRQDPGLGLRQIYYSMNVEVTDKGDVPEGYKVSRKEKRNFPLILESPSPNQTSLYFCASSLQQGGIEKLFFGSGTQLSVL.

This clone occurred once. The rearrangement links TRBV27 to TRBJ2-5; 9 bases are shared with TRBD2. TRBJ2-7 explains the end of the DNA better; the J call may be wrong. CDR1 is MNHEY and CDR2 is SMNVEV in the germline V gene (reference sequence). This CDR3 contains 14 residues. CDR3 residues: CASSMTSGSYEQYF. The CDR3 bases are TGTGCCAGCAGTATGACTAGCGGTTCCTACGAGCAGTACTTC.

In nucleotides, the CDR3 is TGTGCCAGCAGTCCACGACTAGCGACAGATACGCAGTATTTT. Amino acids: CASSPRLATDTQYF. The chain carries TRBV6-5 and TRBJ2-3; 8 bases are a match to TRBD2. The germline gives CDR1 MNHEY, CDR2 SVGAGI. This CDR3 is 14 amino acids long. J gave up 3 bases and V 5 bases, and 4 bases lay outside the gene matches.

The chain joins TRBV4-2 to TRBJ2-5, with 8 bases lining up with TRBD2. This CDR3 region has 16 residues. Germline CDR1 and CDR2: LGHNA and YNFKEQ. After removal of 1 base from V and 3 bases from J, the junction contained 7 bases not matched to a gene. This CDR3 is CASSQGASGLKETQYF. For the CDR3, the DNA is TGTGCCAGCAGCCAAGGTGCTAGCGGGCTTAAAGAGACCCAGTACTTC.

The rearrangement joins TRBV10-3 to TRBJ1-1; the D is unclear. The germline V gene encodes CDR1 ENHRY and CDR2 SYGVKD. CDR3 size: 14 residues. The V and J ends lost 2 bases and 7 bases respectively, with 14 bases between them. The chain's CDR3 is CAISESSQRNEAFF. The DNA for the CDR3 is TGTGCCATCAGTGAGAGTTCCCAGCGCAATGAAGCTTTCTTT.

The chain uses TRBV2 and TRBJ1-3; 7 nucleotides line up with TRBD1. The CDR3 consists of 15 residues. With 7 bases clipped from V and 3 bases from J, the junction kept 9 bases outside the gene matches. Per germline, CDR1 SNHLY and CDR2 FYNNEI. CDR3 DNA: TGTGCCAGCAATCCCGACAGGGAAGATGGAAACACCATATATTTT. Its protein is CASNPDREDGNTIYF.

The chain joins TRBV7-2 to TRBJ2-7, with TRBD2 matching 14 bases. The CDR3 loop spans 16 amino acids. V gave up 5 bases and J gave up 2 bases; unmatched junction bases: 5. Germline CDR1 is SGHTA and CDR2 is FQGNSA. The CDR3 DNA reads TGTGCCAGCAGCGCTTGGACTAGCGGGGGGACCTACGAGCAGTACTTC. Translation: CASSAWTSGGTYEQYF.

The CDR3 DNA reads as TGTGCCAGCAGGGCATTTGGCTCCTACGAGCAGTACTTC. Encoded protein: CASRAFGSYEQYF. The chain is built from TRBV11-2 and TRBJ2-7, with unresolved D. The germline V and J ends were trimmed by 6 bases and 0 bases, with 9 bases remaining between them. CDR1 SGHAT and CDR2 FQNNGV come from the germline V gene. The CDR3 spans 13 residues.

The chain links TRBV7-2 to TRBJ2-7; D gene ambiguous. Between the trimmed V and J ends, which lost 5 bases and 3 bases, there was a span of 20 bases. The germline V gene has CDR1 SGHTA and CDR2 FQGNSA. The CDR3 has 16 residues. CDR3 region: CASSLHDGLSSYEQYF. The CDR3 coding sequence is TGTGCCAGCAGCCTCCACGATGGCCTTTCCAGCTACGAGCAGTACTTC.

The chain joins TRBV6-5 to TRBJ1-2; no firm D call. CDR1 and CDR2 (germline): MNHEY, SVGAGI. The CDR3 spans 14 residues. Trimming took off 0 bases at V and 3 bases at J, with 8 bases between the two ends. CDR3: CASSYSGRDYGYTF. The CDR3 bases are TGTGCCAGCAGTTACTCTGGGAGGGACTATGGCTACACCTTC.

This clone has more than one count but fewer than ten. The chain combines TRBV19 with TRBJ2-1; the match to TRBD2 covers 11 bases. The germline V gene encodes CDR1 LNHDA and CDR2 SQIVND (reference sequence). J was trimmed by 4 bases and V by 5 bases; bases with no gene match: 13. The CDR3 has 18 residues. The CDR3 coding sequence is TGTGCCAGTAGTCTATCCGGGACTAGCGGATTAGATTACAATGAGCAGTTCTTC. It specifies CASSLSGTSGLDYNEQFF.

The gene calls are TRBV7-9 and TRBJ1-2; D might be TRBD1 (6 bases). Deletions cut 4 bases from V and 6 bases from J, with 21 bases between. The CDR3 consists of 16 residues. CDR1 SEHNR and CDR2 FQNEAQ come from the germline V gene (reference sequence). DNA of the CDR3: TGTGCCAGCAGCTCCCGAACCCACAGGGAGAGTGATGGCTACACCTTC. This sequence encodes CASSSRTHRESDGYTF.

The chain combines TRBV30 with TRBJ1-1; D not resolved. The germline V gene encodes CDR1 GTSNPN and CDR2 SVGIG (reference sequence). Trimming took 3 bases from V and 1 from J, leaving 9 bases between them. This CDR3 contains 13 residues. Here the CDR3 DNA reads TGTGCCTGGAGAAAGCCGTCGAACACTGAAGCTTTCTTT. Translation: CAWRKPSNTEAFF.

The chain recombines TRBV5-4 with TRBJ2-2; 11 bases fit TRBD2. The CDR3 is made up of 19 amino acids. The germline V gene has CDR1 SGHNT and CDR2 YYREEE (reference sequence). The V and J ends lost 4 bases and 0 bases, in that order; junction bases with no gene match: 11. CDR3 region: CASSVGTSGSLPNTGELFF. For the CDR3, the DNA is TGTGCCAGCAGCGTGGGGACTAGCGGATCCTTACCGAACACCGGGGAGCTGTTTTTT.

The gene calls are TRBV27 and TRBJ2-1, with 7 bases aligning to TRBD2. The CDR3 spans 13 residues. Germline CDR1 reads MNHEY; CDR2 reads SMNVEV (reference sequence). J gave up 6 bases and V 5 bases, and 4 bases lay outside the gene matches. DNA of the CDR3: TGTGCCAGCAGTCTCGGGGAGGGCAATGAGCAGTTCTTC. Encoded protein: CASSLGEGNEQFF.

The chain's CDR3 is CASSPLPAPRDSEAFF. The DNA of the CDR3 is TGTGCCAGCTCACCACTCCCGGCTCCTCGCGACAGTGAAGCTTTCTTT. V gene TRBV18 combines with J gene TRBJ1-1, with D perhaps matching TRBD1 (5 bases). This CDR3 has 16 amino acids. Trimming cost V 1 base and J 7 bases, with 19 bases left between them. CDR1 and CDR2 from the germline V gene are KGHSH and LQKENI.

The chain couples TRBV19 to TRBJ2-4; TRBD1 matches at 7 bases. The CDR3 contains 14 residues. With V trimmed by 5 bases and J by 5 bases, 6 bases remained unmatched. Per the germline V gene, CDR1 is LNHDA and CDR2 is SQIVND (reference sequence). The chain's CDR3 is CASSPFDRENIQYF. The CDR3, as DNA: TGTGCCAGTAGTCCCTTCGACAGGGAAAACATTCAGTACTTC.

This clone was seen a few times. This chain uses TRBV5-6 with TRBJ2-7, with a possible D match to TRBD1 (5 bases). CDR1 is SGHDT and CDR2 is YYEEEE in the germline V gene. The length of the CDR3 is 14 residues. The V gene lost 2 bases and the J gene lost 0 bases, with 9 bases spanning the gap. The CDR3 nucleotides are TGTGCCAGCAGCTTAATGACAGTCTCCTACGAGCAGTACTTC. It translates to CASSLMTVSYEQYF.

This chain links TRBV6-1 with TRBJ1-2; D is possibly TRBD1 (5 bases). Trimming removed 7 bases from V and 5 bases from J, with 14 bases in between. This CDR3 comprises 13 residues. Germline lookup yields CDR1 MNHNS and CDR2 SASEGT. The CDR3 DNA follows: TGTGCCAGCACTGGGGACTCTGGATATGGCTACACCTTC. As protein: CASTGDSGYGYTF.

J is TRBJ1-2 and V is TRBV5-1, with D possibly TRBD1 on 6 matching bases. The V gene lost 9 bases and the J gene lost 7 bases, with 19 bases spanning the gap. Germline loops: CDR1 SGHRS, CDR2 YFSETQ. This CDR3 has 13 amino acids. CDR3 region: CATKGVDSGGYTF. The CDR3 DNA is TGCGCCACCAAGGGGGTCGACAGTGGTGGCTACACCTTC. The complete variable domain, with remaining parts taken from reference TRBV5-1 and TRBJ1-2, reads KAGVTQTPRYLIKTRGQQVTLSCSPISGHRSVSWYQQTPGQGLQFLFEYFSETQRNKGNFPGRFSGRQFSNSRSEMNVSTLELGDSALYLCATKGVDSGGYTFGSGTRLTVV.

The count of this clone is one. V and J are TRBV6-1 and TRBJ1-5, with a weak D call TRBD1 (6 bases). CDR3 length: 14 amino acids. V was shortened by 7 bases and J by 6 bases, with 16 bases between the two germline ends. Germline CDR1 MNHNS, CDR2 SASEGT. CDR3 sequence (DNA): TGTGCCAGCATCAGCAGGGAGGGGGGTCAGCCCCAGCATTTT. Translating gives CASISREGGQPQHF.

This chain uses TRBV7-2 with TRBJ2-3, with D tentatively TRBD2 (5 bases). The germline gives CDR1 SGHTA, CDR2 FQGNSA. The V gene lost 4 bases and the J gene lost 3 bases, with 14 bases spanning the gap. The CDR3 is 15 residues long. The CDR3 DNA reads as TGTGCCAGCAGCTCCCCGACCTTAGCGACAGATACGCAGTATTTT. It translates to CASSSPTLATDTQYF.

The chain has TRBV6-4 and TRBJ2-1, with 11 bases that match TRBD2. The V gene end was trimmed by 9 bases and the J gene end by 5 bases; junction bases not matched to a gene: 9. The CDR3 totals 15 residues. Germline CDR1 and CDR2: MRHNA and SNTAGT. The chain's CDR3 is CARAHSGGDHNEQFF. The CDR3 region has the DNA TGTGCCAGAGCCCATAGCGGGGGGGACCACAATGAGCAGTTCTTC.